This TCR beta chain comes out of a study of blood T cells in healthy people across ages. About the study: The template switching approach captured approximately one barcoded beta molecule for every two T cells.

Researchers report isolating at least 7 million PBMCs per sample. Looked up from germline, CDR1 is DFQATT and CDR2 is SNEGSKA (reference sequence). V trimming: 6 bases; J trimming: 2 bases; junction bases outside the gene matches: 9. The CDR3 has 14 amino acids. Together with a sample-barcoded 5' primer, a J-beta primer mix was included in a second PCR lasting about 7 to 12 cycles. Each cDNA molecule was tagged by a template-switch adaptor with 12 random nucleotides. TCRdb reprocessed the 5' RACE reads via MiXCR and lists one record per CDR3 protein. The sample includes about 640,000 distinct CDR3 sequences, roughly 50% of them seen just once.

The chain couples TRBV20-1 to TRBJ2-5, with TRBD1 matching over 7 bases. The origin of this receptor is a man between 60 and 75 years old in good health. The material sequenced was blood. The CDR3 reads CSAKWTGPQETQYF. For the CDR3, the DNA is TGCAGTGCGAAGTGGACAGGCCCACAAGAGACCCAGTACTTC.